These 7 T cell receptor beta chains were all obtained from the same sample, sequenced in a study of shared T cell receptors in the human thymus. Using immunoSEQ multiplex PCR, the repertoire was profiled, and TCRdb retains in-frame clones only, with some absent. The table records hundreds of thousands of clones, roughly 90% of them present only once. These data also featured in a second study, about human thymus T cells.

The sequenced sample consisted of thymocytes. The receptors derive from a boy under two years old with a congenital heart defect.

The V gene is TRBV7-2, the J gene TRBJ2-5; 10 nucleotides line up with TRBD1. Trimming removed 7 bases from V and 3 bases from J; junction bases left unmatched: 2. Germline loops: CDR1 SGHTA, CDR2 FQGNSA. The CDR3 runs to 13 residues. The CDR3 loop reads CASNGQGEETQYF. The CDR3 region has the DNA TGTGCCAGCAACGGACAGGGGGAAGAGACCCAGTACTTC. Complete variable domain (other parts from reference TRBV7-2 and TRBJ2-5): GAGVSQSPSNKVTEKGKDVELRCDPISGHTALYWYRQSLGQGLEFLIYFQGNSAPDKSGLPSDRFSAERTGGSVSTLTIQRTQQEDSAVYLCASNGQGEETQYFGPGTRLLVL.

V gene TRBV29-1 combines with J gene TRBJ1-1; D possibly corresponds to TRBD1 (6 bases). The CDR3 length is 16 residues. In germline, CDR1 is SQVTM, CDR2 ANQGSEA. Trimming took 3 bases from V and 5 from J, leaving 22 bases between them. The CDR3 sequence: CSVDRGTDRARTEAFF. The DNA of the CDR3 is TGCAGCGTTGACAGGGGCACAGACCGGGCGAGAACTGAAGCTTTCTTT.

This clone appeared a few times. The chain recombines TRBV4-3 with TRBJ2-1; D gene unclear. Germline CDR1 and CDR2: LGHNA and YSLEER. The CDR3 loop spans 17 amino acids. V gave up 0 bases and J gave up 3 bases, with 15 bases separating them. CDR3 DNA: TGCGCCAGCAGCCAAGATTCTCTCCAGAGGATCTACAATGAGCAGTTCTTC. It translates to CASSQDSLQRIYNEQFF.

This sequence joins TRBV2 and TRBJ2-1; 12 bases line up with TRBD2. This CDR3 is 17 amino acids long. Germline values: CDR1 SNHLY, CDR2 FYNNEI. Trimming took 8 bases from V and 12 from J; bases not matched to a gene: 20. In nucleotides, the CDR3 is TGTGCCAGCCCCAAGGAGGGGGAGACTAGCGGGAGAATTGTGCAGTTCTTC. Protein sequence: CASPKEGETSGRIVQFF.

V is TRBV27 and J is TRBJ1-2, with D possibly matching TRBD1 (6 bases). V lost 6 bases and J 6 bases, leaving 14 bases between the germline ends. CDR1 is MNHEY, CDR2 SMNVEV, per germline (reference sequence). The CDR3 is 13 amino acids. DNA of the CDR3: TGTGCCAGCAGCCCAGGGGACGCCAATGGCTACACCTTC. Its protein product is CASSPGDANGYTF.

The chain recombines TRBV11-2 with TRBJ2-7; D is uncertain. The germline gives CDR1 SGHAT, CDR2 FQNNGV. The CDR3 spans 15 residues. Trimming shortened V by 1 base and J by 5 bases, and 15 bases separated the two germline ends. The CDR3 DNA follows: TGTGCCAGCAGCTTAGCCTCACAAGTGGTGGACGAGCAGTACTTC. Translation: CASSLASQVVDEQYF.

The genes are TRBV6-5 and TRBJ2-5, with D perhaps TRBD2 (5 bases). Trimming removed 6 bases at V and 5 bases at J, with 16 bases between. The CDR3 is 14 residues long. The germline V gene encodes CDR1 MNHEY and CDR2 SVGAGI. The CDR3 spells CASRPTRSDETQYF. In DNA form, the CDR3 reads TGTGCCAGCAGGCCAACTAGAAGCGACGAGACCCAGTACTTC.